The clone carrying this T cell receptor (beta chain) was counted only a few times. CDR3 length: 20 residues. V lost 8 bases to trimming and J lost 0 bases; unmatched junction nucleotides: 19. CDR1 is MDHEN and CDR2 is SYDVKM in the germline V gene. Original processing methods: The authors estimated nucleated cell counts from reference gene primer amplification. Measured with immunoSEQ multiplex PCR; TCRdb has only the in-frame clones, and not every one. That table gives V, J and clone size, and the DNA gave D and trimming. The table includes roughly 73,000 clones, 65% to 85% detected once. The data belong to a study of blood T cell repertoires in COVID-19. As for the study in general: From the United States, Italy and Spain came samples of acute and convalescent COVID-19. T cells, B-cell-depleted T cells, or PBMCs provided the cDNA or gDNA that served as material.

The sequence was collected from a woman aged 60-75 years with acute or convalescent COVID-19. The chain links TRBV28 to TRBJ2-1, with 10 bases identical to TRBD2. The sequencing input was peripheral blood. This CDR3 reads CASSTFGVLAGPSSYNEQFF. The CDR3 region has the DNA TGTGCCAGCTCCACTTTTGGGGTACTAGCGGGGCCCAGCTCCTACAATGAGCAGTTCTTC.